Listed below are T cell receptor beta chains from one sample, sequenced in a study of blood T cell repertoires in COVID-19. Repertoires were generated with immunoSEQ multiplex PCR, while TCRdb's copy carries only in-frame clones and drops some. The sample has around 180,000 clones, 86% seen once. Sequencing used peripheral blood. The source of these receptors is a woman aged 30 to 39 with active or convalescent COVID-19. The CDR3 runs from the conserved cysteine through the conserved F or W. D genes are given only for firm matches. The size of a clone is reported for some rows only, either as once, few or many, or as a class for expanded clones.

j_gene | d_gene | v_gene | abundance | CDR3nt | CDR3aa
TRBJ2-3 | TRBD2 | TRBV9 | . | TGTGCCAGCAGCGTTGGGACTAGCGGGGATACGCAGTATTTT | CASSVGTSGDTQYF
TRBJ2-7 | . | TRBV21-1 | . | TGTGCCAGCAGCAAAGACGGGGGGCAGCAATTGGACGAGCAGTACTTC | CASSKDGGQQLDEQYF
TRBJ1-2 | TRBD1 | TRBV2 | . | TGTGCCAGCAGGGAGTGGTACAGGGGCTATGGCTACACCTTC | CASREWYRGYGYTF
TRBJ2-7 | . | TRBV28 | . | TGTGCCAGCAGTTTAGAATTAGGGGACATCTACGAGCAGTACTTC | CASSLELGDIYEQYF
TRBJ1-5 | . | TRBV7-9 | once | TGTGCCAGCAGCTTATGGGAGGGGCGCAGTCAGCCCCAGCATTTT | CASSLWEGRSQPQHF
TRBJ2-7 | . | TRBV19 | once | TGTGCCAGTACGGCAGGGGTCGAGCAGTACTTC | CASTAGVEQYF
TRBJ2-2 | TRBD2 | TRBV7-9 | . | TGTGCCAGCAGCTTATATAGGACTAGCGGGGCCCTCACCGGGGAGCTGTTTTTT | CASSLYRTSGALTGELFF
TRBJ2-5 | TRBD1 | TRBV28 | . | TGTGCCAGCAGTTTATATCGGGGACAGTACCAAGAGACCCAGTACTTC | CASSLYRGQYQETQYF
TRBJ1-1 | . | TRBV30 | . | TGTGCCTGGAGTCGGGTGGGGAACACTGAAGCTTTCTTT | CAWSRVGNTEAFF
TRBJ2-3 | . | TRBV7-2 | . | TGTGCCAGCAGCTCCCTCCAAGGGGCAGATACGCAGTATTTT | CASSSLQGADTQYF
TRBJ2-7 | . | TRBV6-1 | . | TGTGCCAGCAGTGAATACGGGGGTCTAACCTACGAGCAGTACTTC | CASSEYGGLTYEQYF
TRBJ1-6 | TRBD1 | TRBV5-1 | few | TGCGCCAGCAGCATTGACAGGGCCTATAATTCACCCCTCCACTTT | CASSIDRAYNSPLHF
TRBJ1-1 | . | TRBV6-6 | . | TGTGCCAGCAGCCGACGGGAGGGCACTGAAGCTTTCTTT | CASSRREGTEAFF
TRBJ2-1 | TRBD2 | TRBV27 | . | TGTGCCAGCAGTTTAGTGGGGGGGTCTTCCCGCAATGAGCAGTTCTTC | CASSLVGGSSRNEQFF
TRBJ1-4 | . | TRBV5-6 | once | TGTGCCAGCAGCACATTTTACACAAACCTCAATGAAAAACTGTTTTTT | CASSTFYTNLNEKLFF
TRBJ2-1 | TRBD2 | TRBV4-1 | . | TGCGCCAGCAGCCGAGCGGGGGGGCCCCATGAGCAGTTCTTC | CASSRAGGPHEQFF
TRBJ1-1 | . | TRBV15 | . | TGTGCCACCAGCAGAGATGAGGGCAGGGGCACTGAAGCTTTCTTT | CATSRDEGRGTEAFF
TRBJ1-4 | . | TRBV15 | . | TGTGCCACCCTTTACGACTCTAATGAAAAACTGTTTTTT | CATLYDSNEKLFF
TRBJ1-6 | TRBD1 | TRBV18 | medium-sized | TGTGCCAGCTCACCGGAAAGGATGGGGACAGGGAATTCACCCCTCCACTTT | CASSPERMGTGNSPLHF
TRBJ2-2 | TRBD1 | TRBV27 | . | TGTGCCAGCAGTGAAGGGACAGGGGGAACCGGGGAGCTGTTTTTT | CASSEGTGGTGELFF